The present T cell receptor beta chain was sequenced within a study of T cells in Graves' hyperthyroidism and ophthalmopathy. Comments on this clonotype: Its antigen is currently unknown.

The investigators amplified TCR beta CDR3 regions from RNA transcripts. HTBI primers were employed in a first-round RT-PCR of the TCR CDR3. MiXCR, run by TCRdb on the multiplex PCR reads, gives a single entry per CDR3 protein. This table has about 380,000 distinct CDR3 sequences, approximately 13% appearing once. Overall study findings and caveats: With a median lead of 6.5 months before onset, the model predicted ophthalmopathy. Blood also held most thyroid clonotypes expanded beyond 0.001.

There are 15 residues in the CDR3. Germline values: CDR1 SGHNT, CDR2 YYREEE (reference sequence). V was shortened by 5 bases and J by 2 bases, with 14 bases between the two germline ends. Input material: blood. The chain is built from TRBV5-4 and TRBJ2-1; D assignment may be TRBD1 or TRBD2 (6 bases each). This sequence was found in a woman aged 60-75 years with Graves' hyperthyroidism. The CDR3 region is CASRDPGAPYNEQFF. CDR3 nucleotide sequence: TGTGCCAGCAGGGACCCGGGGGCCCCCTACAATGAGCAGTTCTTC.